This T cell receptor (beta chain) was sequenced during a study of T-cell memory formation after mild COVID-19. General study results and limits: That cross-reactive memory joined was suggested by some responding clones appearing in pre-infection memory.

Constant-segment-primed 5'RACE gave TCR alpha and TCR beta cDNA libraries with sample barcodes and UMIs. TCRdb analysed the 5' RACE reads with MiXCR anew, one entry per CDR3 protein. The table records about 560,000 distinct CDR3 sequences, about 20% of them present only once. To note about this clonotype: Its target is unknown.

The CDR3 contains 14 residues. After removal of 7 bases from V and 6 bases from J, the junction contained 3 bases not matched to a gene. CDR1 and CDR2 from the germline V gene are LGHNT and FRNRAP. The TCR originated in an adult woman who had mild COVID-19 (a few samples of this study predate the infection). Cell type and time point are not known. Sequencing used PBMCs or a T cell subset sorted from them (not recorded which). The chain couples TRBV12-5 to TRBJ2-2, with 12 bases fitting TRBD2. CDR3 protein: CASAASGRAGELFF. DNA for the CDR3: TGTGCTAGTGCTGCTAGCGGGAGGGCCGGGGAGCTGTTTTTT.